This is a list of T cell receptor beta chains from one sample in a study of cytomegalovirus exposure and HLA in healthy donors. Assay used: immunoSEQ multiplex PCR; TCRdb lists only in-frame clones, some missing. This sample has roughly 250,000 clones, with roughly two thirds found just once. What was sequenced was PBMCs. Receptor source: a female donor in good health and CMV-seronegative. The CDR3 runs from the conserved cysteine through the conserved F or W. The order of the fields is D gene, clone size, V gene, J gene, CDR3 protein, CDR3 DNA. D genes are given only for firm matches. Rows may omit the clone size; those that give it use once, few, many or a size class.

TRBD1,few,TRBV11-2,TRBJ1-3,CASSSRDRGLGNTIYF,TGTGCCAGCAGCTCTCGGGACAGGGGGCTTGGAAACACCATATATTTT
.,.,TRBV6-6,TRBJ1-2,CASSSGSGGYTF,TGTGCCAGCAGTTCGGGGTCCGGTGGCTACACCTTC
.,.,TRBV7-2,TRBJ2-2,CASSFRGSGGELFF,TGTGCCAGCAGCTTCCGCGGGTCCGGCGGGGAGCTGTTTTTT
.,few,TRBV9,TRBJ1-2,CASTLTGGDYGYTF,TGTGCCAGCACCCTAACGGGGGGCGACTATGGCTACACCTTC
TRBD2,few,TRBV11-3,TRBJ2-7,CASSLERGGSSTSYEQYF,TGTGCCAGCAGCTTAGAGCGCGGGGGGTCTAGCACGTCCTACGAGCAGTACTTC
TRBD2,.,TRBV10-3,TRBJ2-7,CAISDGGRIHEQYF,TGTGCCATCAGTGACGGCGGGAGGATCCACGAGCAGTACTTC
TRBD1,.,TRBV6-1,TRBJ2-1,CASSEARGQGNNEQFF,TGTGCCAGCAGTGAAGCGCGGGGACAGGGCAACAATGAGCAGTTCTTC
TRBD2,.,TRBV15,TRBJ2-7,CATSRDRGTSGSGPREQYF,TGTGCCACCAGCAGAGATCGGGGGACTAGCGGGAGCGGGCCTCGGGAGCAGTACTTC
.,.,TRBV6-1,TRBJ1-4,CASRATQREKLFF,TGTGCCAGCAGAGCCACCCAGAGGGAAAAACTGTTTTTT
TRBD2,.,TRBV6-4,TRBJ2-3,CASSDSSGAPTDTQYF,TGTGCCAGCAGTGACTCAAGCGGGGCGCCCACAGATACGCAGTATTTT
.,.,TRBV4-1,TRBJ1-4,CASTTTGTAYEKLFF,TGCGCCAGCACCACAACAGGGACCGCCTATGAAAAACTGTTTTTT
TRBD2,.,TRBV25-1,TRBJ2-3,CASSESVVGRTDTQYF,TGTGCCAGCAGTGAATCGGTCGTCGGGAGGACAGATACGCAGTATTTT
TRBD1,.,TRBV6-6,TRBJ2-7,CASSHAGQGAYEQYF,TGTGCCAGCAGTCATGCGGGACAGGGGGCCTACGAGCAGTACTTC
.,few,TRBV11-3,TRBJ2-2,CASRRKRNTGELFF,TGTGCCAGCAGGCGAAAGCGGAACACCGGGGAGCTGTTTTTT
.,few,TRBV11-1,TRBJ2-1,CASSGQSFNEQFF,TGTGCCAGCAGTGGACAGTCTTTCAATGAGCAGTTCTTC
TRBD2,.,TRBV27,TRBJ2-5,CASSSPSGSLGTQYF,TGTGCCAGCAGTTCCCCCAGCGGGAGCTTGGGGACCCAGTACTTC
.,.,TRBV11-3,TRBJ1-1,CASSLVGQGLAEAFF,TGTGCCAGCAGCTTAGTGGGCCAGGGCCTTGCTGAAGCTTTCTTT
TRBD1,few,TRBV5-4,TRBJ1-1,CASSKGQGNTEAFF,TGTGCCAGCAGTAAGGGACAGGGGAACACTGAAGCTTTCTTT
TRBD1,.,TRBV27,TRBJ1-5,CASRRLTGEERQPQHF,TGTGCCAGCAGGCGACTTACAGGGGAAGAACGTCAGCCCCAGCATTTT
.,.,TRBV10-3,TRBJ2-5,CAITEGTQYF,TGTGCCATCACTGAGGGCACCCAGTACTTC
TRBD1,few,TRBV18,TRBJ1-1,CASSETGLSAFF,TGTGCCAGCTCCGAGACAGGGTTGTCAGCTTTCTTT
TRBD1,.,TRBV6-5,TRBJ1-2,CASSHSGTGGGYTF,TGTGCCAGCAGTCACTCCGGGACAGGGGGTGGCTACACCTTC
.,.,TRBV10-2,TRBJ2-1,CASHVDSHNEQFF,TGCGCCAGCCACGTGGACAGCCACAATGAGCAGTTCTTC
TRBD2,few,TRBV19,TRBJ2-2,CASSIVQLAANTGELFF,TGTGCCAGTAGTATAGTCCAACTAGCGGCGAACACCGGGGAGCTGTTTTTT
TRBD1,.,TRBV7-6,TRBJ2-7,CASSLGSGTGTYEQYF,TGTGCCAGCAGCTTAGGATCCGGGACAGGCACCTACGAGCAGTACTTC
TRBD2,.,TRBV11-3,TRBJ2-1,CASSLKSLAGNEQFF,TGTGCCAGCAGCTTAAAAAGCCTAGCGGGAAATGAGCAGTTCTTC
.,once,TRBV19,TRBJ1-5,CASSISSNQPQHF,TGTGCCAGTAGTATCAGTAGCAATCAGCCCCAGCATTTT
.,.,TRBV7-9,TRBJ2-5,CSSQSNRDSEGTQYF,TGTTCCAGCCAATCCAATCGGGACTCTGAAGGGACCCAGTACTTC
TRBD1,few,TRBV18,TRBJ1-1,CASSLQGLTNTEAFF,TGTGCCAGCTCACTACAGGGGTTAACTAACACTGAAGCTTTCTTT
TRBD2,.,TRBV6-1,TRBJ2-3,CASSDAAGADTQYF,TGTGCCAGCAGTGATGCAGCGGGAGCGGATACGCAGTATTTT
TRBD1,few,TRBV6-1,TRBJ1-1,CASRWTGETEAFF,TGTGCCAGCAGGTGGACAGGGGAGACTGAAGCTTTCTTT
.,.,TRBV13,TRBJ1-6,CASSLAASPDTYNSPLHF,TGTGCCAGCAGCTTAGCCGCGTCACCCGACACCTATAATTCACCCCTCCACTTT
.,.,TRBV6-5,TRBJ1-6,CASRRQDSPLHF,TGTGCCAGCAGGCGACAGGATTCACCCCTCCACTTT
.,.,TRBV9,TRBJ1-2,CASSVSEGLGYGYTF,TGTGCCAGCAGCGTATCCGAGGGACTCGGCTATGGCTACACCTTC
TRBD1,.,TRBV6-5,TRBJ2-1,CASFDRVHEQFF,TGTGCCAGCTTCGACAGGGTGCATGAGCAGTTCTTC
TRBD2,.,TRBV5-6,TRBJ2-5,CASSNGAGGLSQETQYF,TGTGCCAGCAGCAATGGGGCGGGGGGGCTTAGCCAAGAGACCCAGTACTTC
TRBD2,.,TRBV5-1,TRBJ2-7,CASSLIAGGPGAYEQYF,TGCGCCAGCAGCTTGATAGCGGGAGGGCCCGGAGCCTACGAGCAGTACTTC
.,.,TRBV11-2,TRBJ2-2,CASSLTNTGELFF,TGTGCCAGCAGCTTAACAAACACCGGGGAGCTGTTTTTT
.,few,TRBV11-1,TRBJ2-7,CASSFMSDSYEQYF,TGTGCCAGCAGCTTTATGTCAGACTCCTACGAGCAGTACTTC
TRBD1,.,TRBV27,TRBJ1-2,CASSLRTGNGYTF,TGTGCCAGCAGTTTACGGACAGGGAATGGCTACACCTTC
.,.,TRBV7-2,TRBJ1-2,CASSLDTYGYTF,TGTGCCAGCAGCCTAGACACCTATGGCTACACCTTC
TRBD2,once,TRBV6-4,TRBJ2-3,CASSALAAGDGTDTQYF,TGTGCCAGCAGTGCCCTTGCTGCGGGAGACGGCACAGATACGCAGTATTTT
TRBD1,once,TRBV30,TRBJ2-2,CACRTGGYGELFF,TGTGCCTGCCGGACAGGGGGTTACGGGGAGCTGTTTTTT
TRBD2,.,TRBV6-5,TRBJ2-5,CASNPLREGQETQYF,TGTGCCAGCAACCCGTTGCGGGAGGGCCAAGAGACCCAGTACTTC
TRBD1,.,TRBV18,TRBJ1-2,CASSPRDSDYGYTF,TGTGCCAGCTCACCCCGGGACAGTGACTATGGCTACACCTTC
TRBD2,once,TRBV5-6,TRBJ2-3,CASSSSDWAGADTQYF,TGTGCCAGCAGCTCCTCCGACTGGGCGGGAGCGGATACGCAGTATTTT
.,.,TRBV10-1,TRBJ1-1,CASSAFRGNTETFF,TGCGCCAGCAGTGCGTTTCGAGGGAACACTGAAACTTTCTTT
TRBD2,.,TRBV27,TRBJ2-1,CASSGRLAGVGTEQFF,TGTGCCAGCAGTGGACGACTAGCGGGAGTAGGCACTGAGCAGTTCTTC
TRBD2,.,TRBV6-5,TRBJ2-1,CASSSPGREGYNEQFF,TGTGCCAGCAGTTCCCCGGGGCGGGAGGGCTACAATGAGCAGTTCTTC
.,.,TRBV6-1,TRBJ1-1,CASSEAPAGRTEAFF,TGTGCCAGCAGTGAAGCCCCGGCGGGGCGGACTGAAGCTTTCTTT
TRBD1,.,TRBV27,TRBJ1-1,CASSGTGGAGTEAFF,TGTGCCAGTTCAGGGACAGGGGGAGCGGGCACTGAAGCTTTCTTT
TRBD1,.,TRBV6-1,TRBJ2-3,CASSQGGQGGWGRTDTQYF,TGTGCCAGCAGTCAAGGTGGACAGGGGGGGTGGGGTCGGACAGATACGCAGTATTTT
.,.,TRBV28,TRBJ1-1,CASSLRGTEAFF,TGTGCCAGCAGTCTCAGGGGAACTGAAGCTTTCTTT
TRBD1,.,TRBV10-3,TRBJ1-5,CAISPRGGNQPQHF,TGTGCCATCAGTCCCAGGGGGGGCAATCAGCCCCAGCATTTT